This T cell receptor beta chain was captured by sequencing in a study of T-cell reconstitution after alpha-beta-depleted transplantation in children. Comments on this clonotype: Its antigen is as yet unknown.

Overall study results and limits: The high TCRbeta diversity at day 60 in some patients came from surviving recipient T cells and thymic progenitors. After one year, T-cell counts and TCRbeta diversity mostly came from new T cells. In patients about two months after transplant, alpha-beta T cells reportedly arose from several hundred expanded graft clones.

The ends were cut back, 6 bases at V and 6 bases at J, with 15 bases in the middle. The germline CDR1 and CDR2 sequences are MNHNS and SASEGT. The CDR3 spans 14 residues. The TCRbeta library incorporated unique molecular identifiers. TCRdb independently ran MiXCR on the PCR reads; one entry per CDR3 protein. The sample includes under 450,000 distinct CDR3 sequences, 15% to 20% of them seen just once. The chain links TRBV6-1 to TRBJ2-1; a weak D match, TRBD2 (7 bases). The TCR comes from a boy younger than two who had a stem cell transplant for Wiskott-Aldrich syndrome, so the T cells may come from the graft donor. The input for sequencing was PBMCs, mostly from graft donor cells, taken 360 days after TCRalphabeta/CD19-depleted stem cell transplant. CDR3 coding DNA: TGTGCCAGCAGGCCCCGGGGGGCGGGCAATGAGCAGTTCTTC. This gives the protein CASRPRGAGNEQFF.